Following are 9 T cell receptor beta chains from one sample sequenced in a study of blood T cell repertoires in COVID-19. Sequencing used immunoSEQ multiplex PCR; TCRdb keeps in-frame clones, though not all of them. Of 130,000 or so clones listed, roughly two thirds are singletons. Material: peripheral blood. Every receptor here comes from a woman in her seventies with acute or convalescent COVID-19.

The genes are TRBV4-3 and TRBJ2-2; 10 bases are shared with TRBD1. Germline V lookup: CDR1 LGHNA, CDR2 YSLEER. The CDR3 loop spans 19 amino acids. The trim removed 1 base at V and 5 bases at J, leaving 13 bases unmatched. CDR3 loop: CASSQVSTGTGVRTGELFF. Here the CDR3 DNA reads TGCGCCAGCAGCCAAGTGAGCACCGGGACAGGGGTTCGGACCGGGGAGCTGTTTTTT.

The chain employs TRBV2 and TRBJ2-2; no clear D. V was clipped by 1 base and J by 4 bases, with 7 bases between them. Looked up from germline, CDR1 is SNHLY and CDR2 is FYNNEI. CDR3 size: 14 residues. The CDR3 nucleotides are TGTGCCAGCAGTGAAGTGCAACTCACCGGGGAGCTGTTTTTT. It yields the protein CASSEVQLTGELFF.

This clone has a single count. This chain joins TRBV15 and TRBJ2-1, with 9 bases that match TRBD1. J was trimmed by 4 bases and V by 0 bases; bases with no gene match: 4. CDR1 and CDR2 from the germline V gene are LNHNV and YYDKDF (reference sequence). The CDR3 is made up of 16 amino acids. The CDR3 DNA is TGTGCCACCAGCAGAGAACCCGGGACAGGGTACAATGAGCAGTTCTTC. Translated: CATSREPGTGYNEQFF. Supplemented by reference TRBV15 and TRBJ2-1, the full variable domain reads DAMVIQNPRYQVTQFGKPVTLSCSQTLNHNVMYWYQQKSSQAPKLLFHYYDKDFNNEADTPDNFQSRRPNTSFCFLDIRSPGLGDTAMYLCATSREPGTGYNEQFFGPGTRLTVL.

The chain uses TRBV20-1 and TRBJ2-1, with TRBD2 as a possible D gene (6 bases). The germline V gene encodes CDR1 DFQATT and CDR2 SNEGSKA (reference sequence). The ends were cut back, 3 bases at V and 9 bases at J, with 18 bases in the middle. CDR3 size: 14 residues. The CDR3 bases are TGCAGTGCTAGTGCCCCCCGGGGAGGCGGTGAGCAGTTCTTC. It translates to CSASAPRGGGEQFF.

The rearrangement uses TRBV9 and TRBJ2-3, with 9 positions matching TRBD2. Germline V gene data show CDR1 as SGDLS and CDR2 as YYNGEE. The length of the CDR3 is 15 residues. The V gene end was trimmed by 0 bases and the J gene end by 8 bases; junction bases not matched to a gene: 7. This CDR3 is CASSVGLAGSSTQYF. The CDR3 bases are TGTGCCAGCAGCGTAGGGCTAGCGGGGTCGAGTACGCAGTATTTT.

This chain joins TRBV5-1 and TRBJ2-3; possibly TRBD2 for D (7 bases). Deletions cut 9 bases from V and 3 bases from J, with 20 bases between. Germline V gene sequence: CDR1 SGHRS, CDR2 YFSETQ. The CDR3 length is 15 residues. This CDR3 is CATGRGGAVTDTQYF. CDR3 DNA: TGCGCCACCGGGCGTGGGGGGGCAGTGACAGATACGCAGTATTTT.

The V gene is TRBV18, the J gene TRBJ2-7, with D perhaps matching TRBD2 (6 bases). Per germline, CDR1 KGHSH and CDR2 LQKENI. Trimming removed 2 bases from V and 9 bases from J, with 11 bases in between. CDR3 length: 12 residues. CDR3 in amino acids: CASSPKPEGQYF. The CDR3 DNA sequence: TGTGCCAGCTCACCAAAACCGGAGGGGCAGTACTTC.

The chain couples TRBV6-5 to TRBJ1-1, with 8 bases lining up with TRBD1. V was pared by 6 bases and J by 2 bases, with 5 bases of the junction left unmatched. The CDR3 totals 14 residues. CDR1 is MNHEY and CDR2 is SVGAGI in the germline V gene. CDR3 sequence reads: CASRRGQDNTEAFF. In DNA form, the CDR3 reads TGTGCCAGCAGGCGGGGACAGGATAACACTGAAGCTTTCTTT.

The genes are TRBV12-3 or TRBV12-4 and TRBJ2-7, with no clear D. CDR3 length: 12 residues. With 5 bases removed from V and 1 base from J, the gap between germline ends came to 6 bases. Written as DNA, the CDR3 is TGTGCCAGCAGTCAAGCTTCCTACGAGCAGTACTTC. Translated: CASSQASYEQYF.